This T cell receptor beta chain was sequenced in a study of T cells after yellow fever vaccination. About the study: Fractions of low cell number were prepared using SMART-Seq v4 Ultra Low Input. Study-level results: After the booster, nearly 98% of CD4 and around nine tenths of CD8 primary-response clones were re-detected.

This clonotype was counted ten times or more. No antigen is known for it. TCRdb analysed the 5' RACE reads with MiXCR anew, one entry per CDR3 protein. Among fewer than 350,000 distinct CDR3 sequences, roughly 3.5% were seen once, and the ten largest hold roughly a quarter. V was cut by 4 bases and J by 4 bases, with 14 bases left in between. Germline values: CDR1 SGDLS, CDR2 YYNGEE. This CDR3 is built from 14 residues. The receptor's source is a young man who received the YFV17D yellow fever vaccine. This material consisted of PBMCs, taken on the day of the yellow fever booster vaccination. J is TRBJ2-5 and V is TRBV9; a possible D gene is TRBD2 (7 bases). CDR3 loop: CASSPGGLAETQYF. As DNA, the CDR3 is TGTGCCAGCAGCCCCGGGGGGCTCGCAGAGACCCAGTACTTC.